Presented here are 10 T cell receptor beta chains from one specimen sequenced in a study of early T cells in non-severe SARS-CoV-2 infection. TCRdb itself ran the 5' RACE reads through MiXCR, one entry per CDR3 protein. Altogether over 70,000 distinct CDR3 sequences are present, 14% being singletons, with the ten largest covering 3.5% to 5%. Sequencing used whole blood, obtained at baseline. Every receptor here comes from an adult who was a healthcare worker with PCR-confirmed SARS-CoV-2 infection or an uninfected control (not recorded which).

This clonotype was counted ten times or more. The chain carries TRBV12-3 or TRBV12-4 and TRBJ2-2; 9 bases align to TRBD1. CDR3 size: 15 residues. The junction had 8 bases not matched to a gene; V was cut back by 6 bases and J by 6 bases. The CDR3 reads CASSKGTGMSGELFF. CDR3 in DNA: TGTGCCAGCAGCAAGGGGACAGGGATGTCCGGGGAGCTGTTTTTT.

This clonotype was found many times. The rearrangement uses TRBV13 and TRBJ2-7; weak D call: TRBD1 (6 bases). The CDR3 has 16 amino acids. Trimming took off 2 bases at V and 0 bases at J, with 14 bases between the two ends. Looked up from germline, CDR1 is PRHDT and CDR2 is FYEKMQ (reference sequence). The chain's CDR3 is CASSLWGLPSSYEQYF. As DNA, the CDR3 is TGTGCCAGCAGCTTATGGGGGCTTCCGAGCTCCTACGAGCAGTACTTC.

The V call is TRBV18, the J call TRBJ1-5; D gene ambiguous. Between the trimmed V and J ends, which lost 6 bases and 0 bases, there was a span of 9 bases. This CDR3 region has 14 residues. From germline, CDR1 is KGHSH and CDR2 LQKENI. The CDR3 sequence: CASSWGNSNQPQHF. CDR3 nucleotides: TGTGCCAGCTCCTGGGGTAATAGCAATCAGCCCCAGCATTTT.

The V and J genes are TRBV7-9 and TRBJ2-2; 10 nucleotides align to TRBD2. V trimming: 0 bases; J trimming: 3 bases; junction bases outside the gene matches: 1. This CDR3 spans 16 amino acids. From germline, CDR1 is SEHNR and CDR2 FQNEAQ (reference sequence). The DNA for the CDR3 is TGTGCCAGCAGCTTAGCGCTAGCGGGAGACACCGGGGAGCTGTTTTTT. It specifies CASSLALAGDTGELFF.

This clonotype was counted at least ten times. The rearrangement joins TRBV18 to TRBJ2-1; 7 nucleotides agree with TRBD2. The V gene's germline CDR1 is KGHSH and CDR2 LQKENI. The CDR3 runs 16 residues. The J segment lost 9 bases and the V segment lost 3 bases, leaving 14 bases of the junction unmatched. In DNA, the CDR3 is TGTGCCAGCTCACCCCCGGGTAGCGGGTACCTGGGTGAGCAGTTCTTC. This sequence encodes CASSPPGSGYLGEQFF. The full variable domain, completed using reference TRBV18 and TRBJ2-1, is NAGVMQNPRHLVRRRGQEARLRCSPMKGHSHVYWYRQLPEEGLKFMVYLQKENIIDESGMPKERFSAEFPKEGPSILRIQQVVRGDSAAYFCASSPPGSGYLGEQFFGPGTRLTVL.

V gene TRBV27 combines with J gene TRBJ2-7, with 7 bases that match TRBD1. The V gene end was trimmed by 5 bases and the J gene end by 3 bases; junction bases not matched to a gene: 4. CDR3 length: 13 amino acids. Looked up from germline, CDR1 is MNHEY and CDR2 is SMNVEV (reference sequence). The CDR3 here is CASSRGGIYEQYF. The CDR3 nucleotides are TGTGCCAGCAGTAGAGGGGGCATCTACGAGCAGTACTTC.

This clonotype was seen ten or more times. The rearrangement links TRBV20-1 to TRBJ2-7, with D maybe TRBD2 (6 bases). The germline CDR1 and CDR2 sequences are DFQATT and SNEGSKA (reference sequence). The germline V and J ends were trimmed by 3 bases and 6 bases, with 18 bases remaining between them. This CDR3 region has 14 residues. The CDR3 region has the DNA TGCAGTGCTAGCCTCGGGGGAGCTCGTGGCGAGCAGTACTTC. Amino acid sequence: CSASLGGARGEQYF.

In this sample, this clonotype turned up many times. The chain couples TRBV30 to TRBJ2-7, with D maybe TRBD2 (5 bases). This CDR3 contains 13 residues. Germline assignment: CDR1 GTSNPN and CDR2 SVGIG (reference sequence). The germline V and J ends were trimmed by 0 bases and 7 bases, with 13 bases remaining between them. CDR3 in DNA: TGTGCCTGGAGTGTACTAGGGTCTGGGGAGCAGTACTTC. Protein: CAWSVLGSGEQYF.

This clonotype was observed once. This chain connects TRBV4-1 to TRBJ2-1; TRBD2 aligns across 9 bases. Germline loops: CDR1 MGHRA, CDR2 YSYEKL. CDR3 length: 17 amino acids. V lost 0 bases to trimming and J lost 8 bases; unmatched junction nucleotides: 11. CDR3 region: CASSQDHASGRFYEQFF. CDR3 bases: TGCGCCAGCAGCCAAGATCATGCCAGCGGGAGGTTTTATGAGCAGTTCTTC.

This clonotype turned up a few times. The genes are TRBV21-1 and TRBJ2-7; TRBD2 is the table's D call, not checked against the DNA. TRBV21-1 is shown as a pseudogene. CDR3 length: 21 residues. Here the CDR3 DNA reads TGTGCCAGCAGCTCCACCCCCTGGCTAGCGGGAAGTACCCAAATCTCCTACGAGCAGTACTTC. The encoded protein is CASSSTPWLAGSTQISYEQYF.